Following are 15 T cell receptor beta chains from one sample sequenced in a study of blood T cell repertoires in COVID-19. Profiling relied on immunoSEQ multiplex PCR, and the TCRdb table lists in-frame clones only, not all of them. This table holds roughly 70,000 clones, 65% to 85% found once. Sequenced: peripheral blood. All receptors come from a woman older than 75 with active or convalescent COVID-19.

This clone was counted once. The gene calls are TRBV7-2 and TRBJ2-2; 7 bases are a match to TRBD1. The V gene's germline CDR1 is SGHTA and CDR2 FQGNSA. The length of the CDR3 is 15 residues. V shed 4 bases and J 1 base; nucleotides not matched to a gene: 3. CDR3 sequence reads: CASSSRTGNTGELFF. The CDR3 coding sequence is TGTGCCAGCAGCTCGAGGACAGGGAACACCGGGGAGCTGTTTTTT.

This CDR3 reads CATRGSGGSSGANVLTF. The CDR3 DNA sequence: TGTGCCACCAGAGGCAGCGGGGGATCCTCTGGGGCCAACGTCCTGACTTTC. The V call is TRBV15, the J call TRBJ2-6; 8 bases are shared with TRBD2. Germline values: CDR1 LNHNV, CDR2 YYDKDF (reference sequence). V trimming: 6 bases; J trimming: 0 bases; junction bases outside the gene matches: 7. The CDR3 is made up of 17 amino acids.

The chain combines TRBV5-1 with TRBJ1-1, with D uncertain. Trimming cost V 5 bases and J 1 base, with 12 bases left between them. CDR1 SGHRS and CDR2 YFSETQ come from the germline V gene. There are 14 residues in the CDR3. DNA of the CDR3: TGCGCCAGCAGAGACTACAGTGGGAACACTGAAGCTTTCTTT. Its protein is CASRDYSGNTEAFF. The variable domain in full, completed from reference TRBV5-1 and TRBJ1-1, reads KAGVTQTPRYLIKTRGQQVTLSCSPISGHRSVSWYQQTPGQGLQFLFEYFSETQRNKGNFPGRFSGRQFSNSRSEMNVSTLELGDSALYLCASRDYSGNTEAFFGQGTRLTVV.

The V and J genes are TRBV19 and TRBJ1-1; tentatively, D is TRBD1 (5 bases). The V end was cut by 1 base, the J end by 11 bases, with 14 bases between. This CDR3 has 13 residues. Germline CDR1 reads LNHDA; CDR2 reads SQIVND (reference sequence). The DNA of the CDR3 is TGTGCCAGTAGTATAGCCCCCGCCAGGGTCGCTTTCTTT. Translated, it gives CASSIAPARVAFF.

The chain is built from TRBV6-2 or TRBV6-3 and TRBJ2-6; the match to TRBD1 covers 7 bases. The germline CDR1 and CDR2 sequences are MNHEY and SVGEGT. The CDR3 covers 15 residues. V lost 6 bases, J lost 2 bases, and 4 bases stayed unmatched. The CDR3 DNA reads TGTGCCAGCAGCGGACAGGAGGCTGGGGCCAACGTCCTGACTTTC. Amino acid sequence: CASSGQEAGANVLTF.

The chain joins TRBV5-6 to TRBJ1-1, with TRBD1 identical over 7 bases. Germline CDR1 reads SGHDT; CDR2 reads YYEEEE. The CDR3 sequence is 14 residues long. Losses at the gene ends were 3 bases for V and 2 bases for J; bases not matched to a gene: 4. As DNA, the CDR3 is TGTGCCAGCAGCTCGACAGGGCCCAACACTGAAGCTTTCTTT. It is translated as CASSSTGPNTEAFF.

V and J are TRBV20-1 and TRBJ1-5, with a tentative D call TRBD1 (5 bases). CDR1 is DFQATT and CDR2 is SNEGSKA in the germline V gene (reference sequence). The CDR3 covers 18 residues. Trimming took 3 bases from V and 0 from J, leaving 21 bases between them. CDR3 region: CSASYLQTTVYSNQPQHF. The CDR3 region has the DNA TGCAGTGCTAGTTATCTACAGACGACAGTTTATAGCAATCAGCCCCAGCATTTT.

V and J are TRBV6-5 and TRBJ1-2; 9 bases fit TRBD1. J lost 8 bases, V lost 6 bases, and 13 bases had no gene match. The CDR3 runs 15 residues. In germline, CDR1 is MNHEY, CDR2 SVGAGI. CDR3 nucleotides: TGTGCCAGCAGGGCAGGGCTTAGACAGGGGGGCGGCTACACCTTC. Protein product: CASRAGLRQGGGYTF.

V gene TRBV19 combines with J gene TRBJ1-1; D call uncertain. The germline gives CDR1 LNHDA, CDR2 SQIVND (reference sequence). V was cut by 4 bases and J by 0 bases, with 9 bases left in between. CDR3 length: 14 residues. The CDR3 region is CASSKLHLNTEAFF. CDR3 coding DNA: TGTGCCAGTAGTAAACTACATCTGAACACTGAAGCTTTCTTT.

The chain recombines TRBV5-1 with TRBJ2-2; D gene unclear. Trimming shortened V by 8 bases and J by 0 bases, and 14 bases separated the two germline ends. CDR1 is SGHRS and CDR2 is YFSETQ in the germline V gene. The CDR3 is 15 amino acids. The CDR3 nucleotides read TGCGCCAGTCACCAGACTCGGGCGAACACCGGGGAGCTGTTTTTT. It specifies CASHQTRANTGELFF.

This chain links TRBV2 with TRBJ1-4; D is perhaps TRBD1 (5 bases). V was trimmed by 10 bases and J by 5 bases, leaving 14 bases between them. Germline assignment: CDR1 SNHLY and CDR2 FYNNEI. This CDR3 comprises 13 residues. In DNA, the CDR3 is TGTGCCACCCAGCAGGGAGGGAATGAAAAACTGTTTTTT. It encodes CATQQGGNEKLFF.

V gene TRBV3-1 (or the pseudogene TRBV3-2) combines with J gene TRBJ2-7; 10 bases agree with TRBD1. This CDR3 region has 16 residues. V gave up 3 bases and J gave up 5 bases; unmatched junction bases: 10. Germline-derived CDR1 and CDR2 are LGHDT and YNNKEL (reference sequence). CDR3 sequence: CASSQNDRGLRNEQYF. Here the CDR3 DNA reads TGTGCCAGCAGCCAGAATGACAGGGGGCTTCGAAACGAGCAGTACTTC.

The V and J genes are TRBV10-3 and TRBJ1-2; D possibly corresponds to TRBD1 (6 bases). The CDR3 spans 14 residues. Trimming removed 5 bases from V and 6 bases from J, with 16 bases in between. Germline CDR1 ENHRY, CDR2 SYGVKD. Here the CDR3 reads CAISQIQGTDGYTF. DNA of the CDR3: TGTGCCATCAGTCAAATACAGGGAACCGATGGCTACACCTTC.

V gene TRBV28 combines with J gene TRBJ2-7; tentative D call: TRBD2 (6 bases). Trimming pared 2 bases from V and 8 bases from J, leaving 22 bases between. Germline V CDR1 and CDR2: MDHEN, SYDVKM. This CDR3 spans 16 amino acids. The CDR3 nucleotides are TGTGCCAGCAGTTTACCCCTCGGGGGAGCCGGTGGAAAGCAGTACTTC. This codes for CASSLPLGGAGGKQYF.

The chain joins TRBV7-8 to TRBJ2-3; D remains unclear. Trimming pared 5 bases from V and 7 bases from J, leaving 10 bases between. From germline, CDR1 is SGHVS and CDR2 FQNEAQ. The CDR3 sequence is 12 residues long. CDR3 sequence reads: CASSLQINTQYF. Written as DNA, the CDR3 is TGTGCCAGCAGCCTACAGATTAATACGCAGTATTTT.